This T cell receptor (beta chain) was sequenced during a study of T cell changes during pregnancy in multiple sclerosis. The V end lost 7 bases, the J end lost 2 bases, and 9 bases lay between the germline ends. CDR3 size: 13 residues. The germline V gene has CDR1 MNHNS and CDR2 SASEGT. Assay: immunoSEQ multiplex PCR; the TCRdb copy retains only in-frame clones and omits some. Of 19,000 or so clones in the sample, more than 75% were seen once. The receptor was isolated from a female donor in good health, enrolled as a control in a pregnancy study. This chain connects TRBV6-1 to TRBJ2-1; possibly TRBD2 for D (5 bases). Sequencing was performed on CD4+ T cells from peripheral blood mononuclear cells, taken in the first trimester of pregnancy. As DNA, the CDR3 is TGTGCCAGCAACCTCGGGGCCTACAATGAGCAGTTCTTC. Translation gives CASNLGAYNEQFF.